This record looks at one TCR beta chain sequence and its context. The record originates from a study of T cell changes during pregnancy in multiple sclerosis. There are 14 residues in the CDR3. V dropped 9 bases and J dropped 8 bases, with 20 bases sitting between them. CDR1 is MNHEY, CDR2 SVGAGI, per germline. Clones were read by immunoSEQ multiplex PCR, and TCRdb kept only the in-frame ones, dropping some. The data hold about 57,000 clones, with about 91% observed a single time. This specimen consisted of peripheral blood, obtained after pregnancy. The sequence derives from a female donor in good health, enrolled as a control in a pregnancy study. The rearrangement joins TRBV6-5 to TRBJ1-3; D unclear. CDR3: CASSSGSQWDTIYF. In nucleotides, the CDR3 is TGTGCCAGTTCCAGCGGGTCGCAGTGGGACACCATATATTTT.